The 13 T cell receptor beta chains given below trace back to one sample, sequenced in a study of shared clonotypes between healthy human individuals (TCRdb year 2020). The library was made by the immunoSEQ multiplex PCR assay. TCRdb carries this immuneACCESS record with in-frame sequences only. Its versions omit some clonotypes, under half of them owing to an unresolved V gene in the studies checked, with the rest unexplained. The sample has 2,500,000 or so clones on record, under 95% of them singletons. The ten largest clones represent around 0.37% of the sample. Input material: naive CD4+ T cells from PBMCs. The cell subset or site label of this sample denotes: CD45RA+ positively selected. The receptors originated from a man between 18 and 35 years old in good health. Some clones in this sample may be carry-over from other donors' samples.

The V gene is TRBV12-5, the J gene TRBJ2-2, with D unresolved. The CDR3 consists of 12 residues. Deletions cut 1 base from V and 3 bases from J, with 0 bases between. Germline V gives CDR1 LGHNT, CDR2 FRNRAP. This chain's CDR3 is CASGLDTGELFF. The CDR3 region has the DNA TGTGCTAGTGGTTTGGACACCGGGGAGCTGTTTTTT.

This clone was picked up a small number of times. The rearrangement links TRBV7-2 to TRBJ2-5; tentative D call: TRBD2 (5 bases). Germline V gene lookup returns CDR1 SGHTA and CDR2 FQGNSA. Between the trimmed V and J ends, which lost 0 bases and 5 bases, there was a span of 10 bases. The CDR3 runs 14 residues. The CDR3 bases are TGTGCCAGCAGCTTAGCAGCGGTCGTGGAGACCCAGTACTTC. Amino acid sequence: CASSLAAVVETQYF.

The chain combines TRBV7-2 with TRBJ2-7; 12 bases are a match to TRBD2. Trimming removed 3 bases from V and 3 bases from J; junction bases left unmatched: 9. This CDR3 comprises 17 residues. Germline CDR1 and CDR2: SGHTA and FQGNSA. The DNA of the CDR3 is TGTGCCAGCAGCTTGGCTAGCGGGAGGGTTCGGGGCTACGAGCAGTACTTC. It codes for CASSLASGRVRGYEQYF.

The V call is TRBV5-1, the J call TRBJ2-1; TRBD1 matches at 8 bases. The CDR3 runs 14 residues. Germline CDR1 SGHRS, CDR2 YFSETQ. With V trimmed by 3 bases and J by 7 bases, 6 bases remained unmatched. The CDR3 DNA is TGCGCCAGCAGCTCACCGGACAGGGCAAATGAGCAGTTCTTC. Protein product: CASSSPDRANEQFF.

A note on this clone: This same CDR3 is encoded by further DNA sequences in the sample. The chain uses TRBV5-1 and TRBJ2-1; 14 nucleotides match TRBD2. In germline, CDR1 is SGHRS, CDR2 YFSETQ. The CDR3 loop spans 16 amino acids. The ends lost 3 bases at V and 4 bases at J; junction bases unmatched: 3. The CDR3 nucleotides read TGCGCCAGCAGCTGGGGACTAGCGGGAGCTTACAATGAGCAGTTCTTC. As protein: CASSWGLAGAYNEQFF.

This chain uses TRBV7-3 with TRBJ2-1; TRBD1 matches 8 bases. Germline CDR1 and CDR2: SGHTA and FQGTGA. This CDR3 region has 13 residues. Trimming cost V 0 bases and J 8 bases; bases outside gene matches: 0. CDR3 nucleotides: TGTGCCAGCAGCTTAACGACAGGGGATGAGCAGTTCTTC. This translates into CASSLTTGDEQFF. The full variable domain, completed using reference TRBV7-3 and TRBJ2-1, is GAGVSQTPSNKVTEKGKYVELRCDPISGHTALYWYRQSLGQGPEFLIYFQGTGAADDSGLPNDRFFAVRPEGSVSTLKIQRTERGDSAVYLCASSLTTGDEQFFGPGTRLTVL.

Details on this clone: Other nucleotide sequences in the sample specify the same CDR3. V and J are TRBV19 and TRBJ2-7, with 10 nucleotides matching TRBD1. Germline V lookup: CDR1 LNHDA, CDR2 SQIVND (reference sequence). The CDR3 consists of 15 residues. The V gene end was trimmed by 3 bases and the J gene end by 2 bases; junction bases not matched to a gene: 4. The CDR3 nucleotides are TGTGCCAGTAGTATCCCGGGACAGGGGACCTACGAGCAGTACTTC. Protein sequence: CASSIPGQGTYEQYF.

Remarks on this clone: At the DNA level, this CDR3 is encoded by other sequences in the same sample as well. This chain uses TRBV27 with TRBJ2-7, with 13 bases identical to TRBD2. With V trimmed by 2 bases and J by 4 bases, 2 bases remained unmatched. From germline, CDR1 is MNHEY and CDR2 SMNVEV (reference sequence). The CDR3 consists of 15 residues. Here the CDR3 reads CASSLRLAGGYEQYF. The DNA of the CDR3 is TGTGCCAGCAGTTTAAGACTAGCGGGAGGATACGAGCAGTACTTC.

This clone was recorded once. This sequence joins TRBV19 and TRBJ2-5; TRBD1 agrees at 7 bases. CDR1 is LNHDA and CDR2 is SQIVND in the germline V gene (reference sequence). J lost 2 bases, V lost 4 bases, and 13 bases had no gene match. This CDR3 is built from 17 residues. CDR3 bases: TGTGCCAGTAGTAGCCCACCGGGACAGAACTTACAAGAGACCCAGTACTTC. Amino acid sequence: CASSSPPGQNLQETQYF.

This clone has a handful of counts. The chain is built from TRBV28 and TRBJ2-7, with TRBD1 identical over 10 bases. The CDR3 has 15 residues. Germline loops: CDR1 MDHEN, CDR2 SYDVKM. J lost 3 bases, V lost 6 bases, and 8 bases had no gene match. The CDR3 nucleotides read TGTGCCAGCAGCACTCCGGGACAGGGGTTCTACGAGCAGTACTTC. Translating gives CASSTPGQGFYEQYF.

This clone has a single count. The chain uses TRBV5-1 and TRBJ2-2; D is undetermined. The CDR3 runs to 14 residues. Germline V CDR1 and CDR2: SGHRS, YFSETQ. The germline V and J ends were trimmed by 0 bases and 6 bases, with 9 bases remaining between them. The CDR3 loop reads CASSLAPPPGELFF. CDR3 in DNA: TGCGCCAGCAGCTTGGCCCCTCCGCCCGGGGAGCTGTTTTTT.

The chain has TRBV5-1 and TRBJ2-5; perhaps D is TRBD1 or TRBD2 (5 bases each). V lost 7 bases to trimming and J lost 1 base, with 14 bases between them. CDR1 is SGHRS, CDR2 YFSETQ, per germline. CDR3 length: 14 amino acids. CDR3 bases: TGCGCCAGCGGTACGTCCGGGGCCCAAGAGACCCAGTACTTC. The encoded protein is CASGTSGAQETQYF.

V is TRBV21-1 and J is TRBJ1-2. TRBV21-1 is a recognized pseudogene. The CDR3 consists of 9 residues. The CDR3: CASPDGYTF. The CDR3, as DNA: TGTGCCAGCCCCGATGGCTACACCTTC.